This TCR beta chain was profiled in a study of neurological immune-mediated disorders. The V end was cut by 4 bases, the J end by 0 bases, with 16 bases between. There are 17 residues in the CDR3. Germline lookup yields CDR1 SGHTA and CDR2 FQGNSA. This clonotype was seen at least ten times. MiXCR, applied by TCRdb to the 5' RACE reads, yields one record per CDR3 protein. The sample holds 45,000 to 55,000 distinct CDR3 sequences, around 3.5% seen once. The sequence came from a man between 60 and 75 years old with multiple sclerosis. The chain carries TRBV7-2 and TRBJ1-5, with D possibly being TRBD1 (5 bases). Material for sequencing was PBMCs. CDR3 protein: CASSSPVGVYSNQPQHF. For the CDR3, the DNA is TGTGCCAGCAGCTCCCCGGTGGGGGTCTATAGCAATCAGCCCCAGCATTTT.